The T cell receptor (beta chain) under discussion was sequenced for a study of blood T cells in healthy people across ages. The study's findings and limits: PBMCs left unsorted prevented a conclusive naive versus antigen-experienced comparison.

Per-sample yields of isolated PBMCs were at least 7 million. No fewer than 5.5 micrograms of total RNA were isolated from every sample. The V end was cut by 0 bases, the J end by 1 base, with 9 bases between. The CDR3 loop spans 15 amino acids. Germline lookup yields CDR1 LGHNA and CDR2 YSLEER. Primed by a sample-barcoded 5' primer and a J-beta primer mix, a second PCR proceeded for 7 to 11 cycles. Each cDNA molecule was tagged by a template-switch adaptor with 12 random nucleotides. TCRdb reprocessed the 5' RACE reads via MiXCR and lists one record per CDR3 protein. The sample has roughly 900,000 distinct CDR3 sequences; 25% to 30% are singletons. This clonotype has at least ten counts. The antigen is undetermined.

The rearrangement joins TRBV4-3 to TRBJ1-1; D may be TRBD1 (6 bases). This clonotype was sampled from an elderly woman in good health. The sample was blood. DNA for the CDR3: TGCGCCAGCAGCCAAGAGCAGGGGAAGAACACTGAAGCTTTCTTT. It codes for CASSQEQGKNTEAFF.